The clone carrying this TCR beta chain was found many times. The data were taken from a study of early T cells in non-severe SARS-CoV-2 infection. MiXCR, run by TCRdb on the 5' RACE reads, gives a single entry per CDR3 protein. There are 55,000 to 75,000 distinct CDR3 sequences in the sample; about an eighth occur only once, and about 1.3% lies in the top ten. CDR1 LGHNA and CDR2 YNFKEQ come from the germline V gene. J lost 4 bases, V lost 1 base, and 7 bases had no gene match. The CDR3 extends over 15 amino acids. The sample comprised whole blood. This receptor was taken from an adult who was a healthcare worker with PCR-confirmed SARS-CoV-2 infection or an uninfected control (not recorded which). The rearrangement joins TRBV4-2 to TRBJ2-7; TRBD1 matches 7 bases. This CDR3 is CASSQATGQSYEQYF. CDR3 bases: TGTGCCAGCAGCCAAGCGACGGGACAGTCTTACGAGCAGTACTTC.